The next 15 T cell receptor beta chains were all read from a single sample in a study of T cell responses to AZD1222 COVID-19 vaccine (dated by TCRdb to 2020 to 2023). The time point label on this specimen signifies: about 28 days (+/-7) after the second vaccine dose. Libraries were constructed by the immunoSEQ multiplex PCR assay. As stored in TCRdb, this immuneACCESS dataset retains in-frame rearrangements with V and J assigned. A fraction of the clones does not appear; measured against another copy, unresolved V genes explain less than half of the discrepancy, and the remainder lacks a known reason. The sample yields approximately 110,000 clones; more than 70% were counted once. 4.4% of the sample goes to the ten largest clones. The sequencing used peripheral blood, collected 28 days after the second AZD1222 dose. These receptor sequences come from an adult who received the AZD1222 COVID-19 vaccine.

The chain carries TRBV9 and TRBJ1-5, with D tentatively TRBD1 (5 bases). Germline V gives CDR1 SGDLS, CDR2 YYNGEE. V gave up 4 bases and J gave up 3 bases, with 14 bases separating them. The CDR3 has 15 amino acids. In DNA form, the CDR3 reads TGTGCCAGCAGCCCCCAGGCAGGGATCAATCAGCCCCAGCATTTT. This gives the protein CASSPQAGINQPQHF.

This clone was counted between two and nine times. V is TRBV7-3 and J is TRBJ2-7; 13 bases fit TRBD2. CDR3 length: 15 residues. Germline-derived CDR1 and CDR2 are SGHTA and FQGTGA. V dropped 4 bases and J dropped 5; count of bases not matched to a gene: 5. The CDR3 sequence: CASSSGTSGIDEQYF. The CDR3 nucleotides are TGTGCCAGCAGCTCGGGGACTAGCGGGATTGACGAGCAGTACTTC.

The chain couples TRBV28 to TRBJ1-2; D ambiguous. Trimming stripped 5 bases from V and 5 bases from J, with 3 bases between. Germline lookup yields CDR1 MDHEN and CDR2 SYDVKM. The CDR3 has 10 residues. The CDR3 loop is CASSRYGYTF. The CDR3, as DNA: TGTGCCAGCAGTCGGTATGGCTACACCTTC.

V is TRBV12-3 or TRBV12-4 and J is TRBJ1-2; TRBD1 might be the D (6 bases). The length of the CDR3 is 11 residues. With 6 bases removed from V and 7 bases from J, the gap between germline ends came to 9 bases. CDR3 sequence reads: CASSSGAGYTF. For the CDR3, the DNA is TGTGCCAGCAGCTCGGGGGCTGGCTACACCTTC.

The V call is TRBV4-2, the J call TRBJ2-1; TRBD2 aligns across 8 bases. The CDR3 consists of 16 residues. The V and J ends lost 4 bases and 8 bases, in that order; junction bases with no gene match: 13. CDR1 is LGHNA, CDR2 YNFKEQ, per germline. The CDR3 spells CASSPGGGAVADEQFF. Here the CDR3 DNA reads TGTGCCAGCAGCCCGGGAGGGGGGGCGGTCGCAGATGAGCAGTTCTTC.

This clone was observed once. This chain links TRBV24-1 with TRBJ2-3; 10 bases fit TRBD2. J was trimmed by 4 bases and V by 5 bases; bases with no gene match: 2. CDR1 and CDR2 from the germline V gene are KGHDR and SFDVKD. The length of the CDR3 is 14 residues. The CDR3 region has the DNA TGTGCCACCAGTGCAGCGGGAGGGCCAGATACGCAGTATTTT. Translated: CATSAAGGPDTQYF.

The V gene is TRBV3-1 (or the pseudogene TRBV3-2), the J gene TRBJ2-2, with D unclear. Trimming removed 7 bases at V and 4 bases at J, with 7 bases between. CDR1 and CDR2 from the germline V gene are LGHDT and YNNKEL (reference sequence). The CDR3 is made up of 12 amino acids. The chain's CDR3 is CASTARTGELFF. CDR3 sequence (DNA): TGTGCCAGCACCGCACGCACCGGGGAGCTGTTTTTT.

The table lists this clone with a count of one. The V call is TRBV5-6, the J call TRBJ2-3, with D maybe TRBD2 (5 bases). V was cut by 2 bases and J by 4 bases, with 8 bases left in between. This CDR3 is 13 amino acids long. Germline V lookup: CDR1 SGHDT, CDR2 YYEEEE. CDR3 nucleotides: TGTGCCAGCAGCTTTGACGGGGCAGATACGCAGTATTTT. It codes for CASSFDGADTQYF.

V gene TRBV6-5 combines with J gene TRBJ2-7; the D is unclear. Germline values: CDR1 MNHEY, CDR2 SVGAGI. V lost 2 bases and J 4 bases, leaving 12 bases between the germline ends. The CDR3 spans 14 residues. The CDR3 DNA reads as TGTGCCAGCAGTTACCTGGGGATCGATTACGAGCAGTACTTC. It encodes CASSYLGIDYEQYF.

The chain combines TRBV7-9 with TRBJ1-1; tentatively, D is TRBD1 (6 bases). In germline, CDR1 is SEHNR, CDR2 FQNEAQ (reference sequence). V was clipped by 5 bases and J by 8 bases, with 15 bases between them. This CDR3 comprises 13 residues. The chain's CDR3 is CASSQGGDREAFF. CDR3 in DNA: TGTGCCAGCAGCCAAGGGGGTGACAGGGAAGCTTTCTTT. The full variable domain, with the rest looked up from reference TRBV7-9 and TRBJ1-1, is DTGVSQNPRHKITKRGQNVTFRCDPISEHNRLYWYRQTLGQGPEFLTYFQNEAQLEKSRLLSDRFSAERPKGSFSTLEIQRTEQGDSAMYLCASSQGGDREAFFGQGTRLTVV.

This chain joins TRBV4-1 and TRBJ1-5, with D hard to call. Germline assignment: CDR1 MGHRA and CDR2 YSYEKL. The V and J ends lost 0 bases and 4 bases respectively, with 7 bases between them. This CDR3 has 14 amino acids. CDR3 loop: CASSQDVINQPQHF. CDR3 nucleotides: TGCGCCAGCAGCCAAGACGTGATAAATCAGCCCCAGCATTTT.

The V and J genes are TRBV18 and TRBJ1-5, with D unclear. Germline V lookup: CDR1 KGHSH, CDR2 LQKENI. Trimming stripped 3 bases from V and 5 bases from J, with 8 bases between. This CDR3 is built from 13 residues. For the CDR3, the DNA is TGTGCCAGCTCACCGCTCAAGGATCAGCCCCAGCATTTT. This translates into CASSPLKDQPQHF.

The chain carries TRBV7-6 and TRBJ2-7; 7 bases fit TRBD2. The CDR3 sequence is 15 residues long. With 1 base clipped from V and 8 bases from J, the junction kept 11 bases outside the gene matches. Germline V gives CDR1 SGHVS, CDR2 FNYEAQ. The CDR3: CASSLESSGPDKQYF. In nucleotides, the CDR3 is TGTGCCAGCAGCTTAGAGTCTAGCGGCCCTGACAAGCAGTACTTC.

This clone is a singleton in its sample. The chain recombines TRBV15 with TRBJ1-3; D is ambiguous. The CDR3 runs to 16 residues. Looked up from germline, CDR1 is LNHNV and CDR2 is YYDKDF (reference sequence). V shed 3 bases and J shed 8 bases, with 20 bases lying between them. Here the CDR3 reads CATSRQTGAGRDTIYF. The CDR3 nucleotides read TGTGCCACCAGCAGGCAGACGGGAGCTGGGAGGGACACCATATATTTT.

The chain employs TRBV29-1 and TRBJ2-1; D may be TRBD1 or TRBD2 (7 bases each). The germline V and J ends were trimmed by 6 bases and 7 bases, with 13 bases remaining between them. Germline V gene data show CDR1 as SQVTM and CDR2 as ANQGSEA. The CDR3 extends over 12 amino acids. CDR3 amino acids: CSVPQGGNEQFF. The CDR3 nucleotides are TGCAGCGTGCCTCAGGGGGGGAATGAGCAGTTCTTC.